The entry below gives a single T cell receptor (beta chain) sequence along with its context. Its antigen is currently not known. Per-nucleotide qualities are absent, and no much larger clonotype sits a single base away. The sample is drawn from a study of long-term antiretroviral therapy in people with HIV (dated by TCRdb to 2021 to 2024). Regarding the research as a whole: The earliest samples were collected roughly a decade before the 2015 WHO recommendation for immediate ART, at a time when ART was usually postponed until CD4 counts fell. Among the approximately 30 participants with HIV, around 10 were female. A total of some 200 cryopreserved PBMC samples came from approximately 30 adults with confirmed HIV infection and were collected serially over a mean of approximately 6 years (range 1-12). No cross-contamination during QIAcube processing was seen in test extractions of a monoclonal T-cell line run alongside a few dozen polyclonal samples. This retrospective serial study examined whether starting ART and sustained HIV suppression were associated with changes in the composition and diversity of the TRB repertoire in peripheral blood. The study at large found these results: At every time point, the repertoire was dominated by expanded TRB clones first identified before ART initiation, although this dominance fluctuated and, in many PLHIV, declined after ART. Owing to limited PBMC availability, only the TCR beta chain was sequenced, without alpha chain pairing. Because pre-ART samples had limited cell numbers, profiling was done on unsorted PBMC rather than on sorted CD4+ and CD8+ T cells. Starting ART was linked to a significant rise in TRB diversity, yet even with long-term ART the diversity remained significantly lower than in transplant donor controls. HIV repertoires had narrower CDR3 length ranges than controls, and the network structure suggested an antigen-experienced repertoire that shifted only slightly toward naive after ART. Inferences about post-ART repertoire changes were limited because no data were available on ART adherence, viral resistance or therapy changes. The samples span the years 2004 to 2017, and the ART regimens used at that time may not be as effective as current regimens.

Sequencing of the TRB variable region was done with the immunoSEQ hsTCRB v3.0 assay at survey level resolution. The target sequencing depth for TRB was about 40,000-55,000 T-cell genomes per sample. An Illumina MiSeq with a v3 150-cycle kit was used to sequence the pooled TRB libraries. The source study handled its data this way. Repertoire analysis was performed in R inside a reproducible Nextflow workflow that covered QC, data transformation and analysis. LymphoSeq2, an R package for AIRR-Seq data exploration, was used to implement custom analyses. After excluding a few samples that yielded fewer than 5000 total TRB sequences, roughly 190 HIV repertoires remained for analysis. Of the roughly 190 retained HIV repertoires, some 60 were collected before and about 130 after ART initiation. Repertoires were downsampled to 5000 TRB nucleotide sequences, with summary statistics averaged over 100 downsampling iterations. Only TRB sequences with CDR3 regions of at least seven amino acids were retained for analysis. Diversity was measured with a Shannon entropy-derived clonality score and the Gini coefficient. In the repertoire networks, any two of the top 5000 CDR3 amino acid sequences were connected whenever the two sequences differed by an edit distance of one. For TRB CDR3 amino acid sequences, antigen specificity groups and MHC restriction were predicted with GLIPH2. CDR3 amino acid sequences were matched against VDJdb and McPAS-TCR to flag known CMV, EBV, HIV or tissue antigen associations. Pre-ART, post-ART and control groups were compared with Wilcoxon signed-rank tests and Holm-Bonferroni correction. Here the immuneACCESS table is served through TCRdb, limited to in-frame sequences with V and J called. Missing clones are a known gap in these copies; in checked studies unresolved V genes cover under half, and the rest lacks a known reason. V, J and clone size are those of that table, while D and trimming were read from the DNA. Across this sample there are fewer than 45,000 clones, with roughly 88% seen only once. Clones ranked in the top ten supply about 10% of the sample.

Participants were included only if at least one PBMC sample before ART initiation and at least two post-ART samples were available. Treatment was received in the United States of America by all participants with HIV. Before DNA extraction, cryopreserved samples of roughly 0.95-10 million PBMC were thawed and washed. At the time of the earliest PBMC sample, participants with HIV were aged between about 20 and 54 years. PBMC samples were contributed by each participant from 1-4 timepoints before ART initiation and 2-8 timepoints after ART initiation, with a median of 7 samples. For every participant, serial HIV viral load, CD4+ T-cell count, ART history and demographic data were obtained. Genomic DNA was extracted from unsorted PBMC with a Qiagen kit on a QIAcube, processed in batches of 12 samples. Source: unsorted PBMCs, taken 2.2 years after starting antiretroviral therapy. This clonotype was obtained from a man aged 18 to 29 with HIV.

The sequence in DNA is TGTGCCAGTAGTATAGAGGGGTTTCTAGCGGGAGCGGAAGATACGCAGTATTTT. Its translation reads: CASSIEGFLAGAEDTQYF. The sequence is built from TRBV19 and TRBJ2-3, and 10 junction bases match TRBD2. Reading from cysteine to phenylalanine, the CDR3 counts 18 amino acids. Solely the CDR3 DNA is kept, with 54 bases framed from the first base. Unmatched junction bases come to 11, with V trimmed by 0 bases and J by 5 bases. CDR1 and CDR2 (LNHDA, SQIVND) derive from the germline V gene (reference sequence).